Sequencing of this TCR beta chain was carried out in a study of cytomegalovirus exposure and HLA in healthy donors. Study results and caveats: A later analysis reportedly found that, within productive TCRs, an Asian-associated ancestry cluster had fewer N-insertions than the mean observed across the roughly 700 donors.

The study ran its PCR with 60 Vbeta and 13 Jbeta primers. Sequencing used immunoSEQ multiplex PCR; TCRdb keeps in-frame clones, though not all of them. This table holds roughly 140,000 clones, approximately 80% found once. About this clone itself: Its antigen is still unknown.

The germline V gene encodes CDR1 GTSNPN and CDR2 SVGIG (reference sequence). The CDR3 is 14 amino acids. Trimming cost V 4 bases and J 5 bases, with 17 bases left between them. The chain is built from TRBV30 and TRBJ1-2, with D possibly matching TRBD1 (5 bases). Material for sequencing was PBMCs. The source of this sequence is a male donor in good health and CMV-seronegative. For the CDR3, the DNA is TGTGCCTGGACCCTATGGGGCGAGAAGTATGGCTACACCTTC. It yields the protein CAWTLWGEKYGYTF.